A selection of T cell receptor beta chains follows, all from one sample in a study of blood T cell repertoires in COVID-19. Clones were read by immunoSEQ multiplex PCR, and TCRdb kept only the in-frame ones, dropping some. The sample gives 410,000 or so clones, 70% to 90% of which show up once; 1.5% to 1.9% is in the top ten. Sequenced: peripheral blood. These receptors came from a woman aged 40 to 50 with COVID-19, enrolled during active disease. CDR3s include the opening cysteine and the closing phenylalanine or tryptophan. A D gene is named only where the DNA matches it firmly. Size tells how often a clone was seen (once, few, many) or the class of an expanded clone, and some rows leave it out.

v_gene	d_gene	abundance	j_gene	CDR3nt	CDR3aa
TRBV28	-	few	TRBJ2-7	TGTGCCAGCACCGACGGACAGTCCTACGAGCAGTACTTC	CASTDGQSYEQYF
TRBV27	TRBD1	-	TRBJ2-3	TGTGCCAGCAGTCTACCCTCCGGGACAGCCACCCCGAGCACAGATACGCAGTATTTT	CASSLPSGTATPSTDTQYF
TRBV27	TRBD1	-	TRBJ2-3	TGTGCCAGCGGACACAGGGGGCGTAACGATACGCAGTATTTT	CASGHRGRNDTQYF
TRBV18	TRBD2	-	TRBJ2-5	TGTGCCAGCTCACCATTTGCGGGAGGGGAGACCCAGTACTTC	CASSPFAGGETQYF
TRBV18	-	-	TRBJ1-1	TGTGCCAGCTCTCACTTACAGGAACGGAGCACTGAAGCTTTCTTT	CASSHLQERSTEAFF
TRBV5-8	-	-	TRBJ2-7	TGTGCCAGCAGCTTTGGCTTCGAGCAGTACTTC	CASSFGFEQYF
TRBV6-2/TRBV6-3	-	-	TRBJ2-5	TGTGCCAGCAGTTATCAAGCGAAACAAGAGACCCAGTACTTC	CASSYQAKQETQYF
TRBV2	TRBD1	once	TRBJ1-5	TGTGCCAGCAGTCCCACAGGGGTTCTGAGCAATCAGCCCCAGCATTTT	CASSPTGVLSNQPQHF
TRBV28	-	-	TRBJ1-6	TGTGCCAGCAGTCTCCGTAATTCACCCCTCCACTTT	CASSLRNSPLHF
TRBV19	TRBD1	-	TRBJ1-2	TGTGCCAGTAGTGGCGGGACAGATGGCTACACCTTC	CASSGGTDGYTF
TRBV6-2/TRBV6-3	TRBD1	-	TRBJ2-3	TGTGCCAGCAGTTACTCCGGGACAGGGAGCACAGATACGCAGTATTTT	CASSYSGTGSTDTQYF
TRBV6-5	TRBD1	-	TRBJ1-6	TGTGCCAGCAGACCGACAGGGTTCAATTCACCCCTCCACTTT	CASRPTGFNSPLHF
TRBV6-5	TRBD1	-	TRBJ1-1	TGTGCCAGCAGAAGAGGACAGGGGATGAACACTGAAGCTTTCTTT	CASRRGQGMNTEAFF
TRBV12-3/TRBV12-4	TRBD1	-	TRBJ2-7	TGTGCCAGCCGTATGGCGGACAGGAGGGAGCAGTACTTC	CASRMADRREQYF
TRBV6-2/TRBV6-3	-	-	TRBJ2-3	TGTGCCAGCAGTTCAAACCGGGACACCACAGATACGCAGTATTTT	CASSSNRDTTDTQYF
TRBV5-6	-	-	TRBJ1-6	TGTGCCAGCAGTGCCGGGGGTAGGAATTCACCCCTCCACTTT	CASSAGGRNSPLHF
TRBV30	TRBD1	-	TRBJ1-2	TGTGCCTGGAGTGGCAAGACAGGGGGTTGGGACTATGGCTACACCTTC	CAWSGKTGGWDYGYTF
TRBV5-1	-	once	TRBJ2-4	TGCGCCAGCAGCTTGGTGGGCAGTATAGCCAAAAACATTCAGTACTTC	CASSLVGSIAKNIQYF
TRBV6-5	-	-	TRBJ2-7	TGTGCCACGGGGGGCGAGGGGCCTTCCTACGAGCAGTACTTC	CATGGEGPSYEQYF
TRBV7-9	TRBD2	-	TRBJ2-5	TGTGCCAGCAGGCTAGGGCAGCCGGGACTACCCCCGGAGACCCAGTACTTC	CASRLGQPGLPPETQYF
TRBV18	-	-	TRBJ2-5	TGTGCCAGCTCACCACCGAGCTCATCAGAGACCCAGTACTTC	CASSPPSSSETQYF
TRBV7-8	-	-	TRBJ2-2	TGTGCCAGCAGCTTATGGCGGGGCCCACCCGGGGAGCTGTTTTTT	CASSLWRGPPGELFF
TRBV6-6	-	-	TRBJ2-1	TGTGCCAGCAGCCTCCTAGGGACAAACTACAATGAGCAGTTCTTC	CASSLLGTNYNEQFF
TRBV5-1	TRBD1	-	TRBJ1-6	TGCGCCAGCAGCTTGGGGACAGGGGAAAGCTCCTATAATTCACCCCTCCACTTT	CASSLGTGESSYNSPLHF
TRBV4-2	TRBD1	-	TRBJ1-2	TGTGCCAGCAGCCAAGACCCAGGGGGTGGCTACACCTTC	CASSQDPGGGYTF
TRBV6-2/TRBV6-3	-	-	TRBJ1-2	TGTGCCAGCAGTTACTCGGGGGGAGCTGGCTACACCTTC	CASSYSGGAGYTF
TRBV29-1	TRBD2	-	TRBJ2-3	TGCAGCGCAAATAGCGGGAGGGCCTTGAGCACAGATACGCAGTATTTT	CSANSGRALSTDTQYF
TRBV5-1	-	-	TRBJ2-5	TGCGCCAGCAGCCCACTAGCTTTTGGGGAGACCCAGTACTTC	CASSPLAFGETQYF
TRBV5-4	TRBD2	-	TRBJ2-3	TGTGCCAGCAGCTTCCCACTAGCGGGAGGGACAGATACGCAGTATTTT	CASSFPLAGGTDTQYF
TRBV5-4	TRBD1	-	TRBJ2-7	TGTGCCAGCAGCTTAGACTGGACAGGGGCAGAGTACGAGCAGTACTTC	CASSLDWTGAEYEQYF
TRBV5-1	TRBD1	-	TRBJ2-3	TGCGCCAGCAGCTTGGGACAGGGCGCAGATACGCAGTATTTT	CASSLGQGADTQYF
TRBV5-1	-	once	TRBJ2-7	TGCGCCAGCAGCTTGGGCCCGGACTCCTCCTACGAGCAGTACTTC	CASSLGPDSSYEQYF